This TCR beta chain was documented in a study of preoperative IRX-2 immunotherapy in early breast cancer. Profiling relied on immunoSEQ multiplex PCR, and the TCRdb table lists in-frame clones only, not all of them. The repertoire holds more than 20,000 clones, with nearly 80% as singletons. The treatment denotes: preoperative locoregional IRX-2 cytokine immunotherapy. Preoperative locoregional IRX-2 cytokine immunotherapy was tested in the phase Ib source study. CDR1 and CDR2 from the germline V gene are KGHSH and LQKENI. The CDR3 is 17 residues long. Trimming removed 6 bases from V and 0 bases from J; junction bases left unmatched: 14.

The rearrangement uses TRBV18 and TRBJ2-7; 7 nucleotides line up with TRBD1. This clonotype was sampled from a human donor with breast cancer. This material consisted of lymph node tissue, taken before IRX-2 immunotherapy. The CDR3: CASSLTGTEVHSYEQYF. In nucleotides, the CDR3 is TGTGCCAGCTCTCTTACCGGGACAGAAGTGCACTCCTACGAGCAGTACTTC.